This T cell receptor (beta chain) emerged from a study of brain T cells in children with intractable seizures. Findings and limits, study-wide: HCMV serostatus was not known, and viral specificity came from CDR3 similarity only. Absence of clones before surgery may stem from lower sequencing depth.

The V gene's germline CDR1 is MNHEY and CDR2 SVGAGI. J lost 5 bases, V lost 5 bases, and 3 bases had no gene match. CDR3 length: 14 amino acids. This clone was counted only a few times. The antigen remains unidentified. The method was immunoSEQ multiplex PCR; TCRdb's version includes in-frame clones alone and lacks a portion of them. This table has over 95,000 clones, approximately 94% appearing once. The TCR was taken from a boy younger than two with hemimegalencephaly and intractable seizures. The sequences come from peripheral blood, collected at surgery. The chain recombines TRBV6-5 with TRBJ1-6, with 7 nucleotides matching TRBD1. The CDR3 is CASSPGGNNSPLHF. The CDR3 DNA reads as TGTGCCAGCAGTCCAGGGGGGAATAATTCACCCCTCCACTTT.